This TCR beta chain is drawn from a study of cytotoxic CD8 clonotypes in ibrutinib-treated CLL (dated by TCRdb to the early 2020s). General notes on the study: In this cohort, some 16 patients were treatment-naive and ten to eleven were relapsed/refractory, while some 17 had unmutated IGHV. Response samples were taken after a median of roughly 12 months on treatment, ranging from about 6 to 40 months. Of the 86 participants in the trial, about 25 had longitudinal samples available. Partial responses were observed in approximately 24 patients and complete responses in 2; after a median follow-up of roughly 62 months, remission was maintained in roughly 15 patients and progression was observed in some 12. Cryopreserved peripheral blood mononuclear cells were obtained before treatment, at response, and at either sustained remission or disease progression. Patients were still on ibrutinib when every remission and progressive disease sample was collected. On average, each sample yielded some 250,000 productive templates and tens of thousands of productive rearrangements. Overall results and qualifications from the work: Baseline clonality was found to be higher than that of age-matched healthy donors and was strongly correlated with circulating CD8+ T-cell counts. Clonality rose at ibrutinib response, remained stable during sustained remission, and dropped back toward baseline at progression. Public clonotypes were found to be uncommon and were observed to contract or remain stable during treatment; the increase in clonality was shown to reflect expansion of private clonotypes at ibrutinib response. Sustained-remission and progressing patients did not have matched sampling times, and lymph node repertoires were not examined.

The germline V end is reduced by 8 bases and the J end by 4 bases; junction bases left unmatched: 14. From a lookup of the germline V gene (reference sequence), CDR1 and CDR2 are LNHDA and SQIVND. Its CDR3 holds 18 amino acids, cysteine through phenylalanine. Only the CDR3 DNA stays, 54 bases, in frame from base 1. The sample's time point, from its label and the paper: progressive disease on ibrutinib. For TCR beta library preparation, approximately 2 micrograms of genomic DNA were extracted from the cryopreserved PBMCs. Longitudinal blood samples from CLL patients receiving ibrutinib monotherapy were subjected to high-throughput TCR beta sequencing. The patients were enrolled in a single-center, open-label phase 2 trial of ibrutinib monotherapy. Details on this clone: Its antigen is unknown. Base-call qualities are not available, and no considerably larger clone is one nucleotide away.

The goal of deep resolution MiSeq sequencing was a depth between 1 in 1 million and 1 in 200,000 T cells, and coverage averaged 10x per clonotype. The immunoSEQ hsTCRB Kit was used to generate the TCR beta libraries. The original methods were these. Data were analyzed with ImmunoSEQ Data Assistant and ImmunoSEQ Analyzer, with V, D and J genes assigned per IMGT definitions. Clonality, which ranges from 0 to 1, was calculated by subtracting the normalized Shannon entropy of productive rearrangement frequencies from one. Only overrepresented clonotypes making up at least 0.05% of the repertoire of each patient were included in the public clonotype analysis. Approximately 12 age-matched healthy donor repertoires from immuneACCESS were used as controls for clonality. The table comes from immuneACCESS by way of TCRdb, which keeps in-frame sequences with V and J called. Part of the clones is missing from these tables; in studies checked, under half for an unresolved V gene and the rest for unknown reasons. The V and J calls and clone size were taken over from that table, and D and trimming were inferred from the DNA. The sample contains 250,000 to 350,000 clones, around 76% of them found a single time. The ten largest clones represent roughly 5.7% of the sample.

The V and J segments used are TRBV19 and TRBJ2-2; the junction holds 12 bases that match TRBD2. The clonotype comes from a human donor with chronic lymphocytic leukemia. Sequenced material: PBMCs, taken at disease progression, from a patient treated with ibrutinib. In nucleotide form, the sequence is TGTGCCAGTCGCACGACTAGCGGGAGATCCATCTCCACCGGGGAGCTGTTTTTT. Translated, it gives CASRTTSGRSISTGELFF.